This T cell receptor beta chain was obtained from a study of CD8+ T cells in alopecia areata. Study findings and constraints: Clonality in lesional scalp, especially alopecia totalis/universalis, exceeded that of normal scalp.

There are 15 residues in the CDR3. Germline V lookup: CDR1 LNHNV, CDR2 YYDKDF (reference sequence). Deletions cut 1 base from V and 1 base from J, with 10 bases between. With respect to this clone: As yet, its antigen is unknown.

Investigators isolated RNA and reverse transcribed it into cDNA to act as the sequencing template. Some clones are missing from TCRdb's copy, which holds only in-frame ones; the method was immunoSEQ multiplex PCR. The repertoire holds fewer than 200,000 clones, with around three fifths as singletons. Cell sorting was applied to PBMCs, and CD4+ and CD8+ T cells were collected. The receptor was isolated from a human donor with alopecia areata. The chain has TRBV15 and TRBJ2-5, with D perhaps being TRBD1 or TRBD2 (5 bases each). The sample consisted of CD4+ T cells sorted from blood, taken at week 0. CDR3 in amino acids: CATSRVRGLQETQYF. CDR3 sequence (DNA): TGTGCCACCAGCAGAGTTCGGGGCCTCCAAGAGACCCAGTACTTC.